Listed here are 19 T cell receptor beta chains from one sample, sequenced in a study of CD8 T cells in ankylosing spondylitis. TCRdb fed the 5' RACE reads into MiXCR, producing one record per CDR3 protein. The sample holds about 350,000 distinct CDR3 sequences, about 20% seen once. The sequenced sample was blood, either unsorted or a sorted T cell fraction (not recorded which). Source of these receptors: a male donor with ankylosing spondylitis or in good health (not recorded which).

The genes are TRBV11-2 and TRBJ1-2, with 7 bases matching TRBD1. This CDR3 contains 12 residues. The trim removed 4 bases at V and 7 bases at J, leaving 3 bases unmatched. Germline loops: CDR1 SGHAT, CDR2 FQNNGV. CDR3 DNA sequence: TGTGCCAGCAGCTCATACAGGGGTGGCTACACCTTC. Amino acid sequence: CASSSYRGGYTF.

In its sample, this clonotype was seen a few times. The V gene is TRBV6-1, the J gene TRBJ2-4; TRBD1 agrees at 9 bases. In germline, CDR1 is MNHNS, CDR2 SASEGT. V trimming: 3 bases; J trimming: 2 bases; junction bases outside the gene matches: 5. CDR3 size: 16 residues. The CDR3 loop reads CASSDGTGHSKNIQYF. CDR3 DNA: TGTGCCAGCAGTGATGGGACAGGGCACTCCAAAAACATTCAGTACTTC.

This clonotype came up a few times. The CDR3 region has the DNA TGTGCCAGCAGCCAGGCAGGGTCCTACAATGAGCAGTTCTTC. As protein: CASSQAGSYNEQFF. The rearrangement joins TRBV2 to TRBJ2-1; perhaps TRBD1 as D (5 bases). Trimming removed 6 bases from V and 1 base from J, with 10 bases in between. The germline gives CDR1 SNHLY, CDR2 FYNNEI. This CDR3 comprises 14 residues.

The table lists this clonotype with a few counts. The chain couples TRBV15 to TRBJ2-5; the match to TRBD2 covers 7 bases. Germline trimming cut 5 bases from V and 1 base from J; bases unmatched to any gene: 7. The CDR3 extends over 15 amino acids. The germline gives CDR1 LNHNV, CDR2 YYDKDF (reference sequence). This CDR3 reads CATSQSGAIQETQYF. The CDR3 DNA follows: TGTGCCACCAGCCAAAGCGGGGCAATCCAAGAGACCCAGTACTTC.

The CDR3 nucleotides read TGTGCCAGCAGCTCGGCCGGGCGGGGGCCCACCTACGAGCAGTACTTC. It translates to CASSSAGRGPTYEQYF. The chain couples TRBV12-3 or TRBV12-4 to TRBJ2-7; a weak D match, TRBD2 (7 bases). V dropped 6 bases and J dropped 2 bases, with 20 bases sitting between them. The CDR3 contains 16 residues.

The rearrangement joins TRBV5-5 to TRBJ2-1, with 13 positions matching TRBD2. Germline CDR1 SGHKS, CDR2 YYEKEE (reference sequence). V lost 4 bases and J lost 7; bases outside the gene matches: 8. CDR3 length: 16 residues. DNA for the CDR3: TGTGCCAGCAGCCGACCCGGACTAGCGGGGGAGAATGAGCAGTTCTTC. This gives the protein CASSRPGLAGENEQFF. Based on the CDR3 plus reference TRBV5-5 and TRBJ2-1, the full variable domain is DAGVTQSPTHLIKTRGQQVTLRCSPISGHKSVSWYQQVLGQGPQFIFQYYEKEERGRGNFPDRFSARQFPNYSSELNVNALLLGDSALYLCASSRPGLAGENEQFFGPGTRLTVL.

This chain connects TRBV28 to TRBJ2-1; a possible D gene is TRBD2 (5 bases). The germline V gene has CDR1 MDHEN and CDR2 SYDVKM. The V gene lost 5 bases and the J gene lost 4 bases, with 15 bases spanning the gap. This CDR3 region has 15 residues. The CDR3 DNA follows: TGTGCCAGCAGTCCCCGTGGAGGAAAGTACAATGAGCAGTTCTTC. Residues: CASSPRGGKYNEQFF.

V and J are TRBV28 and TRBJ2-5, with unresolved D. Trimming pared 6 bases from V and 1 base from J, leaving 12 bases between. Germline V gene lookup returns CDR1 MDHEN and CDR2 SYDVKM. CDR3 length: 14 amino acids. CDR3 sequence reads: CASSGPPIQETQYF. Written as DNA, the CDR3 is TGTGCCAGCAGCGGACCCCCGATCCAAGAGACCCAGTACTTC.

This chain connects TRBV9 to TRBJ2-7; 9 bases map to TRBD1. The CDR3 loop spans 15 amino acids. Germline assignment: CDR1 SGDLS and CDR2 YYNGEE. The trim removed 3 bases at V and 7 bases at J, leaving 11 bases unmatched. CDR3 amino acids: CASSARGQGWDEQYF. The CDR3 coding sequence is TGTGCCAGCAGCGCGCGGGGACAGGGTTGGGATGAGCAGTACTTC.

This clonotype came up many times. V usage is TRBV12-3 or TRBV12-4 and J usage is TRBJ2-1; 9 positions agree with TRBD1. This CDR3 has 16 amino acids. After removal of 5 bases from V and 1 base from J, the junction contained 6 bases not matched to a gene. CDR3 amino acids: CASSPPGTGSYNEQFF. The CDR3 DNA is TGTGCCAGCAGTCCCCCCGGGACAGGGTCCTACAATGAGCAGTTCTTC.

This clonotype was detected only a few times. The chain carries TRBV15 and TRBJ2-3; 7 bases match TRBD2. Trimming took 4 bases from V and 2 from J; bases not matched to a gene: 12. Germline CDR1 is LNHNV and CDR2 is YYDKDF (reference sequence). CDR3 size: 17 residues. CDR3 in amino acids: CATSKEPASGHTDTQYF. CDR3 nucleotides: TGTGCCACCAGCAAAGAGCCGGCTAGCGGACACACAGATACGCAGTATTTT.

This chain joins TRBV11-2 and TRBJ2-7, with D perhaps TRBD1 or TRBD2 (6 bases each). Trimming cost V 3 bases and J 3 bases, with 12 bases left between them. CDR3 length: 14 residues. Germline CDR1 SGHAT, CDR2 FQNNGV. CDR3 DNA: TGTGCCAGCAGCTTTTTCGGGGGCCTCTACGAGCAGTACTTC. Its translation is CASSFFGGLYEQYF.

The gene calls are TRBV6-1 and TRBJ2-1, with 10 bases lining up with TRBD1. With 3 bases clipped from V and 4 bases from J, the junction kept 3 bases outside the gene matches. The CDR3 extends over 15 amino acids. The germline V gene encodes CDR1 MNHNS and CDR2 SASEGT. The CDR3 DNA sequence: TGTGCCAGCAGTGAGGACAGGGGGGTTTACAATGAGCAGTTCTTC. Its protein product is CASSEDRGVYNEQFF.

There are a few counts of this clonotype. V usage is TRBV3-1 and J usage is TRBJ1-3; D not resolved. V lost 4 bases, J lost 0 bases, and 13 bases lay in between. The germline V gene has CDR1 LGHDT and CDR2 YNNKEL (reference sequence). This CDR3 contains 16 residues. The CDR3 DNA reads TGTGCCAGCAGCCCCTGGGAGGACCTCTCTGGAAACACCATATATTTT. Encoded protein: CASSPWEDLSGNTIYF.

CDR3 region: CASSRRVRPNSYEQYF. DNA of the CDR3: TGTGCCAGCAGTCGCAGGGTGAGACCCAACTCCTACGAGCAGTACTTC. V is TRBV27 and J is TRBJ2-7, with D possibly being TRBD1 (5 bases). This CDR3 comprises 16 residues. The V and J ends lost 5 bases and 0 bases respectively, with 17 bases between them. The germline CDR1 and CDR2 sequences are MNHEY and SMNVEV (reference sequence).

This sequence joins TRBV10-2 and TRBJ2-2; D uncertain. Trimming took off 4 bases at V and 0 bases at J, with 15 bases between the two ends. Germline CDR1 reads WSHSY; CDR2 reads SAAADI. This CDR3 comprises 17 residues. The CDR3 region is CASSVGRYDANTGELFF. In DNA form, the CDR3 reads TGCGCCAGCAGTGTAGGTCGTTACGACGCGAACACCGGGGAGCTGTTTTTT.

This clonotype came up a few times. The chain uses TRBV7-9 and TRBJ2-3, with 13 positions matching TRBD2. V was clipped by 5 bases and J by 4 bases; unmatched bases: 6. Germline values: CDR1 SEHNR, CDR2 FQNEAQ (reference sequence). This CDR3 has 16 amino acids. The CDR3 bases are TGTGCCAGCAGCGGCAGGACTAGCGGGGGCCCAGATACGCAGTATTTT. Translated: CASSGRTSGGPDTQYF. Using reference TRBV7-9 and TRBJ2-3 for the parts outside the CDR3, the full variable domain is DTGVSQNPRHKITKRGQNVTFRCDPISEHNRLYWYRQTLGQGPEFLTYFQNEAQLEKSRLLSDRFSAERPKGSFSTLEIQRTEQGDSAMYLCASSGRTSGGPDTQYFGPGTRLTVL.

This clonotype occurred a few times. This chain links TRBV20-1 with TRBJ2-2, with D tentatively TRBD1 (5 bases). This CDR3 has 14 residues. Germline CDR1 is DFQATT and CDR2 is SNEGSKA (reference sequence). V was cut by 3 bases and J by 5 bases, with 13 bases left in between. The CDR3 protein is CSASSGQLTGELFF. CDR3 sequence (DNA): TGCAGTGCTAGTTCAGGGCAGTTGACCGGGGAGCTGTTTTTT.

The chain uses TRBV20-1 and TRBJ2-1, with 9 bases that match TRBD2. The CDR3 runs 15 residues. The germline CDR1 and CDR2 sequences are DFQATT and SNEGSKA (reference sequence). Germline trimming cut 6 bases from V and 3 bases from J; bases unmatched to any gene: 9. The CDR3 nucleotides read TGCAGTGCCCGGAGGGCGGGAGGGAGCTACAATGAGCAGTTCTTC. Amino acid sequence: CSARRAGGSYNEQFF.